The 19 T cell receptor beta chains below come from one sample, sequenced in a study of cytomegalovirus exposure and HLA in healthy donors. A multiplex PCR was run with 60 Vbeta primers and 13 Jbeta primers. Some clones are missing from TCRdb's copy, which holds only in-frame ones; the method was immunoSEQ multiplex PCR. Counted here are more than 80,000 clones, under 80% occurring once; the ten biggest clones make up around 4.2%. Input material: PBMCs. The receptor set was obtained from a man between 60 and 75 years old in good health and CMV-seronegative.

V gene TRBV29-1 combines with J gene TRBJ1-6; 10 nucleotides match TRBD1. J lost 10 bases, V lost 2 bases, and 8 bases had no gene match. The CDR3 totals 15 residues. Germline CDR1 reads SQVTM; CDR2 reads ANQGSEA. CDR3: CSVEFDRGRPSPLHF. CDR3 sequence (DNA): TGCAGCGTTGAATTTGACAGGGGGCGGCCGTCACCCCTCCACTTT.

The rearrangement uses TRBV9 and TRBJ1-2; possibly TRBD1 for D (6 bases). Deletions cut 0 bases from V and 3 bases from J, with 9 bases between. CDR1 is SGDLS, CDR2 YYNGEE, per germline. This CDR3 spans 14 amino acids. The CDR3 coding sequence is TGTGCCAGCAGCGTAGGAGAGGGGGACTATGGCTACACCTTC. It specifies CASSVGEGDYGYTF. The entire variable domain, with the rest obtained from reference TRBV9 and TRBJ1-2, is as follows: DSGVTQTPKHLITATGQRVTLRCSPRSGDLSVYWYQQSLDQGLQFLIQYYNGEERAKGNILERFSAQQFPDLHSELNLSSLELGDSALYFCASSVGEGDYGYTFGSGTRLTVV.

The chain employs TRBV7-6 and TRBJ1-2; weak D call: TRBD1 (6 bases). Germline CDR1 and CDR2: SGHVS and FNYEAQ. This CDR3 is built from 13 residues. V lost 2 bases and J 4 bases, leaving 8 bases between the germline ends. The chain's CDR3 is CASSLQGLYGYTF. In nucleotides, the CDR3 is TGTGCCAGCAGCTTACAGGGGCTCTATGGCTACACCTTC.

The gene calls are TRBV9 and TRBJ2-5, with TRBD1 matching 8 bases. The germline V gene has CDR1 SGDLS and CDR2 YYNGEE. The CDR3 length is 16 residues. The trim removed 2 bases at V and 5 bases at J, leaving 11 bases unmatched. The CDR3 DNA reads as TGTGCCAGCAGCGTCCGAGGGACAGGTATATCGGAGACCCAGTACTTC. Translated: CASSVRGTGISETQYF.

V usage is TRBV6-1 and J usage is TRBJ2-1; D possibly corresponds to TRBD2 (6 bases). V was trimmed by 5 bases and J by 0 bases, leaving 11 bases between them. The CDR3 is 15 amino acids. Germline lookup yields CDR1 MNHNS and CDR2 SASEGT. Here the CDR3 reads CASSNSGNSYNEQFF. The DNA for the CDR3 is TGTGCCAGCAGTAATAGCGGAAACTCCTACAATGAGCAGTTCTTC.

This sequence joins TRBV29-1 and TRBJ1-1, with D possibly matching TRBD1 (5 bases). The CDR3 has 12 amino acids. In germline, CDR1 is SQVTM, CDR2 ANQGSEA. Trimming stripped 7 bases from V and 8 bases from J, with 17 bases between. CDR3: CSGGRSSGEAFF. CDR3 nucleotides: TGCAGCGGGGGCCGTTCTTCAGGGGAAGCTTTCTTT.

This clone was observed a handful of times. The V and J genes are TRBV18 and TRBJ1-2, with D possibly being TRBD1 (6 bases). CDR1 and CDR2 (germline): KGHSH, LQKENI. CDR3 length: 15 amino acids. Trimming took 2 bases from V and 6 from J, leaving 16 bases between them. CDR3 in amino acids: CASSPSGVRGHGYTF. CDR3 DNA sequence: TGTGCCAGCTCACCAAGCGGAGTCAGGGGCCATGGCTACACCTTC. Filled out from reference TRBV18 and TRBJ1-2, the complete variable domain reads NAGVMQNPRHLVRRRGQEARLRCSPMKGHSHVYWYRQLPEEGLKFMVYLQKENIIDESGMPKERFSAEFPKEGPSILRIQQVVRGDSAAYFCASSPSGVRGHGYTFGSGTRLTVV.

This clone was recorded once. V is TRBV29-1 and J is TRBJ1-1, with 10 bases that match TRBD1. Germline V gene sequence: CDR1 SQVTM, CDR2 ANQGSEA. V lost 1 base to trimming and J lost 7 bases; unmatched junction nucleotides: 9. The CDR3 runs 15 residues. The CDR3 loop is CSVEVRQGAPREAFF. The DNA of the CDR3 is TGCAGCGTTGAAGTCAGACAGGGGGCGCCCCGTGAAGCTTTCTTT.

This chain links TRBV13 with TRBJ2-7, with D maybe TRBD2 (6 bases). Trimming pared 4 bases from V and 6 bases from J, leaving 10 bases between. CDR1 PRHDT and CDR2 FYEKMQ come from the germline V gene (reference sequence). CDR3 length: 12 amino acids. The CDR3 reads CASSWGGSEQYF. DNA of the CDR3: TGTGCCAGCAGCTGGGGAGGCTCCGAGCAGTACTTC.

V and J are TRBV7-9 and TRBJ2-2; TRBD1 might be the D (6 bases). The CDR3 length is 15 residues. V dropped 5 bases and J dropped 7 bases, with 17 bases sitting between them. The germline V gene encodes CDR1 SEHNR and CDR2 FQNEAQ (reference sequence). The CDR3 coding sequence is TGTGCCAGCAGCGACCTACAGGGCTTCGGCGGGGAGCTGTTTTTT. Translated: CASSDLQGFGGELFF. Together with reference TRBV7-9 and TRBJ2-2, the CDR3 gives the full variable domain: DTGVSQNPRHKITKRGQNVTFRCDPISEHNRLYWYRQTLGQGPEFLTYFQNEAQLEKSRLLSDRFSAERPKGSFSTLEIQRTEQGDSAMYLCASSDLQGFGGELFFGEGSRLTVL.

This clone appeared a few times. The chain couples TRBV6-5 to TRBJ2-7; 8 bases line up with TRBD1. The CDR3 spans 13 residues. Germline loops: CDR1 MNHEY, CDR2 SVGAGI. With V trimmed by 2 bases and J by 6 bases, 3 bases remained unmatched. CDR3 DNA: TGTGCCAGCAGTTACATCAGGGGGCGCGAGCAGTACTTC. This sequence encodes CASSYIRGREQYF.

The chain is built from TRBV2 and TRBJ2-7, with a tentative D call TRBD2 (6 bases). Germline V gives CDR1 SNHLY, CDR2 FYNNEI. The CDR3 covers 15 residues. The V gene lost 1 base and the J gene lost 2 bases, with 12 bases spanning the gap. The CDR3: CASSEEGRPTYEQYF. The CDR3 DNA reads TGTGCCAGCAGTGAAGAAGGGAGGCCTACCTACGAGCAGTACTTC.

The rearrangement joins TRBV7-3 to TRBJ2-3; 7 bases match TRBD2. CDR1 is SGHTA, CDR2 FQGTGA, per germline. The CDR3 spans 14 residues. With 5 bases clipped from V and 1 base from J, the junction kept 3 bases outside the gene matches. The CDR3 reads CASSRAGGTDTQYF. CDR3 DNA sequence: TGTGCCAGCAGCCGTGCGGGGGGCACAGATACGCAGTATTTT. Based on the CDR3 plus reference TRBV7-3 and TRBJ2-3, the full variable domain is GAGVSQTPSNKVTEKGKYVELRCDPISGHTALYWYRQSLGQGPEFLIYFQGTGAADDSGLPNDRFFAVRPEGSVSTLKIQRTERGDSAVYLCASSRAGGTDTQYFGPGTRLTVL.

CDR3 sequence reads: CASSPRLGRGGSEAFF. The CDR3, as DNA: TGTGCCAGCAGCCCCCGACTGGGACGGGGGGGGAGTGAAGCTTTCTTT. V is TRBV2 and J is TRBJ1-1, with TRBD1 as a possible D gene (5 bases). CDR3 length: 16 residues. CDR1 is SNHLY and CDR2 is FYNNEI in the germline V gene. V lost 6 bases to trimming and J lost 7 bases, with 24 bases between them. The full variable domain, rest sourced from reference TRBV2 and TRBJ1-1, is EPEVTQTPSHQVTQMGQEVILRCVPISNHLYFYWYRQILGQKVEFLVSFYNNEISEKSEIFDDQFSVERPDGSNFTLKIRSTKLEDSAMYFCASSPRLGRGGSEAFFGQGTRLTVV.

This chain joins TRBV2 and TRBJ1-5, with a possible D match to TRBD1 (6 bases). The length of the CDR3 is 14 residues. Germline CDR1 is SNHLY and CDR2 is FYNNEI. Trimming pared 5 bases from V and 9 bases from J, leaving 17 bases between. CDR3: CASSPDSPHWPQHF. Here the CDR3 DNA reads TGTGCCAGCAGTCCGGACAGCCCCCACTGGCCCCAGCATTTT.

The chain recombines TRBV10-3 with TRBJ2-3; 7 nucleotides match TRBD2. Germline V gene lookup returns CDR1 ENHRY and CDR2 SYGVKD. With V trimmed by 3 bases and J by 1 base, 7 bases remained unmatched. The CDR3 loop spans 16 amino acids. CDR3 protein: CAISEPAGSGTDTQYF. In DNA form, the CDR3 reads TGTGCCATCAGTGAACCAGCGGGGTCGGGCACAGATACGCAGTATTTT.

The chain uses TRBV7-3 and TRBJ1-1; D remains ambiguous. The CDR3 contains 13 residues. CDR1 SGHTA and CDR2 FQGTGA come from the germline V gene. V was trimmed by 5 bases and J by 0 bases, leaving 7 bases between them. The CDR3: CASSLQMNTEAFF. CDR3 in DNA: TGTGCCAGCAGCCTTCAGATGAACACTGAAGCTTTCTTT. Supplemented by reference TRBV7-3 and TRBJ1-1, the full variable domain reads GAGVSQTPSNKVTEKGKYVELRCDPISGHTALYWYRQSLGQGPEFLIYFQGTGAADDSGLPNDRFFAVRPEGSVSTLKIQRTERGDSAVYLCASSLQMNTEAFFGQGTRLTVV.

The rearrangement joins TRBV9 to TRBJ1-2, with D possibly matching TRBD1 (5 bases). The germline V and J ends were trimmed by 0 bases and 3 bases, with 12 bases remaining between them. The CDR3 runs 15 residues. From germline, CDR1 is SGDLS and CDR2 YYNGEE. The chain's CDR3 is CASSVGPGLDYGYTF. Here the CDR3 DNA reads TGTGCCAGCAGCGTAGGTCCAGGGTTAGACTATGGCTACACCTTC.

V gene TRBV5-1 combines with J gene TRBJ2-5; 9 positions match TRBD2. CDR3 length equals 15 residues. Germline V gene lookup returns CDR1 SGHRS and CDR2 YFSETQ. J lost 1 base, V lost 0 bases, and 1 base had no gene match. CDR3: CASSLGSGGQETQYF. For the CDR3, the DNA is TGCGCCAGCAGCTTGGGTAGCGGGGGCCAAGAGACCCAGTACTTC.